The present entry profiles one T cell receptor (beta chain) with its context. The antigen is not known. This sample stems from a study of cytomegalovirus exposure and HLA in healthy donors. About the study: The 120 validation repertoires were produced on the same platform as the 550 to 700 repertoires of the first cohort. This was reported in a later analysis. Study observations and caveats: Cytomegalovirus-associated status was assigned to about 170 TCR beta chains.

Sequenced by immunoSEQ multiplex PCR; TCRdb stores in-frame clones only, minus some. The data contain about 160,000 clones, just under 85% of them seen just once; the ten biggest clones take up around 2%. Looked up from germline, CDR1 is SGHRS and CDR2 is YFSETQ. Trimming pared 5 bases from V and 1 base from J, leaving 11 bases between. The CDR3 loop spans 14 amino acids. Sequencing used PBMCs. The chain recombines TRBV5-1 with TRBJ2-3; D may be TRBD1 (6 bases). This TCR was recovered from a young man in good health and CMV-seropositive. The CDR3 DNA sequence: TGCGCCAGCAGGTCCCGGACAGGCACAGATACGCAGTATTTT. Protein: CASRSRTGTDTQYF.